Following are 22 T cell receptor beta chains from one sample sequenced in a study of CXCR3-negative and CXCR3-positive naive CD8 T cells. Study conclusions and caveats: Naive CXCR3-positive cells had TRB CDR3s more hydrophobic than those of CXCR3-negative naive cells.

Their specific antigens are unknown. Through 5' RACE with UMI labels, the TRB cDNA libraries were prepared. TCRdb reworked the 5' RACE reads into one entry per CDR3 protein, no DNA. Its table records tens of thousands of distinct CDR3 sequences. Sequencing used naive CXCR3+ CD8+ T cells from blood. Regarding subset: CD45RO-CCR7+CD27+CD95- naive CD8+ T cells expressing CXCR3 (TNR3+). The receptors were gathered from a human donor in good health. Some clones in this sample may be carry-over from other donors' samples.

The V and J genes are TRBV6-2 or TRBV6-3 and TRBJ1-5; as DNA is missing, the TRBD1 call by TCRdb cannot be tested. The CDR3 runs 18 residues. CDR1 and CDR2 from the germline V gene are MNHEY and SVGEGT. CDR3 region: CASTRGDRRQRSNQPQHF.

This chain joins TRBV10-3 and TRBJ1-1. Germline CDR1 and CDR2: ENHRY and SYGVKD. The length of the CDR3 is 15 residues. CDR3 sequence: CAISESGREDTEAFF.

The CDR3 loop reads CSVVWDQNTGELFF. This sequence joins TRBV29-1 and TRBJ2-2. This CDR3 has 14 residues. Germline V CDR1 and CDR2: SQVTM, ANQGSEA.

This sequence joins TRBV15 and TRBJ2-5. Germline V gene lookup returns CDR1 LNHNV and CDR2 YYDKDF (reference sequence). CDR3 length: 15 amino acids. The CDR3 loop reads CATSRETAVQETQYF.

This chain connects TRBV11-2 to TRBJ2-5; TCRdb designates TRBD1, a call that cannot be tested without DNA. This CDR3 is 16 amino acids long. Germline V lookup: CDR1 SGHAT, CDR2 FQNNGV. The CDR3 sequence: CASSSLGQGAGETQYF.

The V and J genes are TRBV27 and TRBJ2-4. There are 14 residues in the CDR3. The germline CDR1 and CDR2 sequences are MNHEY and SMNVEV (reference sequence). This CDR3 reads CASSSHLAKNIQYF.

The chain uses TRBV10-3 and TRBJ2-7; TCRdb calls TRBD1, which cannot be checked without DNA. The CDR3 is 11 residues long. Germline loops: CDR1 ENHRY, CDR2 SYGVKD. This chain's CDR3 is CAISAAGEQYF.

V gene TRBV29-1 combines with J gene TRBJ2-1; TCRdb names TRBD2, which stays unverified in the absence of DNA. There are 16 residues in the CDR3. Germline CDR1 SQVTM, CDR2 ANQGSEA. CDR3 residues: CSVEASGRTSYNEQFF.

This CDR3 is CSVPDRNTGELFF. The chain carries TRBV29-1 and TRBJ2-2; TCRdb reports TRBD1, a call that lacks DNA to check it against. Germline V gives CDR1 SQVTM, CDR2 ANQGSEA. The CDR3 runs to 13 residues.

V and J are TRBV6-5 and TRBJ1-2. This CDR3 has 14 amino acids. Germline values: CDR1 MNHEY, CDR2 SVGAGI. CDR3 residues: CASSERTANGGYTF.

The CDR3 here is CASSPYGSGGYEQYF. V is TRBV4-3 and J is TRBJ2-7; lacking DNA, the TRBD2 call made by TCRdb goes unchecked. CDR1 and CDR2 (germline): LGHNA, YSLEER. The CDR3 has 15 amino acids.

The V call is TRBV12-3 or TRBV12-4, the J call TRBJ2-4; there is no DNA to check the TCRdb D call of TRBD1. CDR3 length: 15 amino acids. The CDR3 sequence is CASSFTGDRGNIQYF.

This chain joins TRBV7-2 and TRBJ2-1; TCRdb indicates TRBD2, and absent DNA this call remains unverified. Germline CDR1 SGHTA, CDR2 FQGNSA. This CDR3 region has 17 residues. CDR3 sequence reads: CASSPRLADFSYNEQFF.

The chain has TRBV4-2 and TRBJ1-1; there is no DNA to check the TCRdb D call of TRBD1. The CDR3 runs to 13 residues. Germline loops: CDR1 LGHNA, CDR2 YNFKEQ. The CDR3 loop reads CASSQNRATEAFF.

J is TRBJ2-1 and V is TRBV28; the D call of TRBD2 rests on TCRdb alone, since no DNA is present to check it. The germline V gene encodes CDR1 MDHEN and CDR2 SYDVKM. This CDR3 contains 16 residues. The CDR3 here is CASSLSGPGLGYEQFF. The entire variable domain, with the rest obtained from reference TRBV28 and TRBJ2-1, is as follows: DVKVTQSSRYLVKRTGEKVFLECVQDMDHENMFWYRQDPGLGLRLIYFSYDVKMKEKGDIPEGYSVSREKKERFSLILESASTNQTSMYLCASSLSGPGLGYEQFFGPGTRLTVL.

V is TRBV28 and J is TRBJ1-6. The CDR3 is 16 residues long. CDR1 is MDHEN, CDR2 SYDVKM, per germline. The CDR3 region is CASSLVWQNYNSPLHF.

The chain has TRBV7-9 and TRBJ2-2; checking the TCRdb D call of TRBD2 is not possible without DNA. There are 17 residues in the CDR3. Germline V gene lookup returns CDR1 SEHNR and CDR2 FQNEAQ (reference sequence). CDR3 loop: CASSLYPAGGNTGELFF.

The chain carries TRBV29-1 and TRBJ1-1. Germline CDR1 is SQVTM and CDR2 is ANQGSEA. CDR3 length: 11 amino acids. Here the CDR3 reads CSVAKNTEAFF.

The chain recombines TRBV29-1 with TRBJ1-2; TCRdb names TRBD1, which stays unverified in the absence of DNA. The CDR3 length is 13 residues. Germline CDR1 is SQVTM and CDR2 is ANQGSEA. The CDR3 is CSVWTKRNYGYTF.

V and J are TRBV7-6 and TRBJ1-3; without DNA, the TCRdb call of TRBD1 cannot be checked. The CDR3 runs 15 residues. The germline V gene encodes CDR1 SGHVS and CDR2 FNYEAQ. The CDR3 loop is CASSLSRDPGNTIYF.

V and J are TRBV9 and TRBJ1-3; the TCRdb D gene call, TRBD1, has no DNA to confirm it. Germline V gene lookup returns CDR1 SGDLS and CDR2 YYNGEE. There are 15 residues in the CDR3. The CDR3 region is CASSASGGSGNTIYF.

The chain has TRBV27 and TRBJ2-7. The CDR3 consists of 13 residues. The germline V gene has CDR1 MNHEY and CDR2 SMNVEV (reference sequence). The CDR3 is CASSFGSVYEQYF.